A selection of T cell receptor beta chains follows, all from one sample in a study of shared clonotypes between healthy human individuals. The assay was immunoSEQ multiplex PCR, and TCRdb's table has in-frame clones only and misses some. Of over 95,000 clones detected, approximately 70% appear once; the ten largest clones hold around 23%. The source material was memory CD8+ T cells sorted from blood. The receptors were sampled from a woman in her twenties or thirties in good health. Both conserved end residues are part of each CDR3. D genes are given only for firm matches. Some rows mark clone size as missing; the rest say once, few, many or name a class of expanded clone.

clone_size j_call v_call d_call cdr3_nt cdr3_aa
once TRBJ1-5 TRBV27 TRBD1 TGTGCCAGCAGTTTTGGAGGGGGCCAGCCCCAGCATTTT CASSFGGGQPQHF
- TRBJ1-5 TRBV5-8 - TGTGCCAGCAGCTTGGCCGGGGGCAGGGGTTTCAATCAGCCCCAGCATTTT CASSLAGGRGFNQPQHF
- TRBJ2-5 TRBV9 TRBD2 TGTGCCAGCAGCCTACCGACTAGCGGTGCACAAGAGACCCAGTACTTC CASSLPTSGAQETQYF
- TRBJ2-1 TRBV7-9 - TGTGCCAGCATACACCTGGGGGGCTCCTACAATGAGCAGTTCTTC CASIHLGGSYNEQFF
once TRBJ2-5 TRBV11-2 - TGTGCCAGCAGCTCCCTACAGGGCAGGAGGACCCAGTACTTC CASSSLQGRRTQYF
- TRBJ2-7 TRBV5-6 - TGTGCCAGCGGGACGGCCTACGAGGTATACGAGCAGTACTTC CASGTAYEVYEQYF
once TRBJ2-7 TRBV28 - TGTGCCAGCAGTTTAACCGTCGGCGAGCAGTACTTC CASSLTVGEQYF
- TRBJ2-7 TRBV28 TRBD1 TGTGCCAGCAGTTTACGGGACAGGGTCGTCGAGCAGTACTTC CASSLRDRVVEQYF
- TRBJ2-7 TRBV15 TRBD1 TGTGCCACCAGCGGGGACAGGGGATACGAGCAGTACTTC CATSGDRGYEQYF
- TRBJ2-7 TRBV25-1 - TGTGCCAGCAACTCCCAGGATTCCCAGGGCTACGAGCAGTACTTC CASNSQDSQGYEQYF
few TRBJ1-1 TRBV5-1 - TGCGCCAGCAGCTTGGGTCAAGGGGCCACTGAAGCTTTCTTT CASSLGQGATEAFF
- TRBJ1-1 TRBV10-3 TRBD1 TGTGCCATCAGTGCAGGGGGCTCTCTCACTGAAGCTTTCTTT CAISAGGSLTEAFF
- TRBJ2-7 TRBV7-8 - TGTGCCAGCAGCTTAGTAGCCGGGACCTCATACGAGCAGTACTTC CASSLVAGTSYEQYF
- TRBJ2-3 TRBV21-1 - TGTGCCGGACGGCAGGGCCCCCCGCAGTATTTT CAGRQGPPQYF
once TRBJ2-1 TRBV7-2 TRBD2 TGTGCCAGCCATTTCCGACCCGGACTAGCGGGTTACAATGAGCAGTTCTTC CASHFRPGLAGYNEQFF
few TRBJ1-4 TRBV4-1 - TGCGCCAGCAGCCAAGATCGGGGAGGGGCTGAAAAACTGTTTTTT CASSQDRGGAEKLFF
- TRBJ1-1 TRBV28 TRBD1 TGTGCCAGCAGTTTAGTATTCCGGGACAGGAGAATGAACACTGAAGCTTTCTTT CASSLVFRDRRMNTEAFF